The TCR beta chain described here comes from a study of blood T cell repertoires in COVID-19. Profiling relied on immunoSEQ multiplex PCR, and the TCRdb table lists in-frame clones only, not all of them. Among approximately 110,000 clones, roughly 80% were seen once, and the ten largest hold approximately 4.3%. The material sequenced was peripheral blood. The clonotype originates from a human donor in a cohort sampled during active or convalescent COVID-19.

The CDR3 DNA reads TGTGCCAGCAGTTACACCGGACTCTACGAGCAGTACTTC. Its translation: CASSYTGLYEQYF. The chain recombines TRBV6-5 with TRBJ2-7; D is possibly TRBD2 (5 bases). Looked up from germline, CDR1 is MNHEY and CDR2 is SVGAGI. The V and J ends lost 2 bases and 3 bases respectively, with 8 bases between them. CDR3 length: 13 amino acids.